The rows below give T cell receptor beta chains drawn from one sample of a study of blood T cell repertoires in COVID-19. TCRdb's copy holds only in-frame clones and misses some; the assay was immunoSEQ multiplex PCR. The data show tens of thousands of clones, around 77% seen once. The sequenced material came from peripheral blood. These receptors all come from a man between 65 and 80 years old with COVID-19, enrolled during active disease. CDR3s include the opening cysteine and the closing phenylalanine or tryptophan. Fields, in order: V gene, J gene, clone size, D gene, CDR3 protein, CDR3 DNA. A D gene is named only where the DNA matches it firmly. A row's size may be missing; if present it is once, few, many or a size class.

>TRBV6-5|TRBJ2-1|.|.
CASSYSGGYLYNEQFF
TGTGCCAGCAGTTACTCAGGAGGATACCTCTACAATGAGCAGTTCTTC
>TRBV19|TRBJ1-4|.|.
CASRLDSTEKLFF
TGTGCCAGTAGACTCGACAGTACCGAAAAACTGTTTTTT
>TRBV6-1|TRBJ1-2|few|.
CASSEPGGHLYGYTF
TGTGCCAGCAGTGAACCGGGGGGTCATCTCTATGGCTACACCTTC
>TRBV28|TRBJ1-2|once|.
CASSLAGTSRNNYGYTF
TGTGCCAGCAGTTTAGCCGGGACTTCTCGGAATAACTATGGCTACACCTTC
>TRBV4-3|TRBJ2-1|.|.
CASSQDSPKRGLRNEQFF
TGCGCCAGCAGCCAAGATAGTCCCAAAAGGGGCCTCCGGAATGAGCAGTTCTTC
>TRBV7-2|TRBJ1-1|.|.
CASSFSQYNTEAFF
TGTGCCAGCAGCTTCTCACAGTATAACACTGAAGCTTTCTTT
>TRBV21-1|TRBJ1-2|.|.
CASSSRTEIYGYTF
TGTGCCAGCAGCTCCCGGACAGAAATCTATGGCTACACCTTC
>TRBV18|TRBJ2-7|.|.
CASSGTGFHEQYF
TGTGCCAGCTCAGGCACAGGGTTCCACGAGCAGTACTTC
>TRBV9|TRBJ1-2|.|.
CASTPWGGGDGYTF
TGTGCCAGCACCCCGTGGGGGGGAGGGGACGGCTACACCTTC
>TRBV6-5|TRBJ1-5|.|TRBD1
CASSGQVNQPQHF
TGTGCCAGTTCGGGACAGGTCAATCAGCCCCAGCATTTT
>TRBV9|TRBJ1-2|medium-sized|.
CASSVGGEPRGNGYTF
TGTGCCAGCAGCGTAGGAGGGGAACCGAGGGGGAATGGCTACACCTTC
>TRBV7-2|TRBJ2-3|once|TRBD2
CASSPGTSATDTQYF
TGTGCCAGCAGCCCCGGGACTAGCGCCACAGATACGCAGTATTTT
>TRBV11-2|TRBJ1-1|.|.
CASRGRSVEAFF
TGTGCCAGCAGGGGCCGATCGGTTGAAGCTTTCTTT
>TRBV9|TRBJ1-5|.|.
CAANWRGNQPQHF
TGTGCCGCCAATTGGAGGGGCAATCAGCCCCAGCATTTT
>TRBV10-3|TRBJ2-1|.|TRBD2
CAIRWTSGENEQFF
TGTGCCATCAGATGGACTAGCGGGGAAAATGAGCAGTTCTTC
>TRBV6-4|TRBJ1-6|.|.
CASSVEGSMAPLHF
TGTGCCAGCAGTGTGGAGGGGAGTATGGCACCCCTCCACTTT
>TRBV27|TRBJ2-1|.|TRBD2
CASSSWTSVVGNEQFF
TGTGCCAGCAGTTCATGGACTAGCGTTGTTGGCAATGAGCAGTTCTTC
>TRBV6-5|TRBJ1-2|.|TRBD1
CASSYVLGDSGYTF
TGTGCCAGCAGTTACGTTCTCGGGGACAGTGGCTACACCTTC
>TRBV5-4|TRBJ2-1|few|TRBD2
CASSLGYRNSGRAHEQFF
TGTGCCAGCAGCTTGGGGTACCGGAATAGCGGGAGGGCCCATGAGCAGTTCTTC
>TRBV9|TRBJ2-7|.|TRBD1
CASSVGQGAYEQYF
TGTGCCAGCAGCGTAGGGCAGGGGGCGTACGAGCAGTACTTC
>TRBV28|TRBJ2-1|.|TRBD2
CASSFNPGRLYNEQFF
TGTGCCAGCAGTTTTAACCCCGGGAGGCTCTACAATGAGCAGTTCTTC
>TRBV7-6|TRBJ2-1|.|TRBD1
CASSPTGNEQFF
TGTGCCAGCAGCCCGACAGGGAATGAGCAGTTCTTC
>TRBV19|TRBJ1-5|.|.
CASSKPNQPQHF
TGTGCCAGTAGCAAGCCCAATCAGCCCCAGCATTTT
>TRBV7-8|TRBJ1-2|.|.
CASSLANSQGSGYTF
TGTGCCAGCAGCTTAGCCAATTCTCAGGGGAGCGGCTACACCTTC